These 20 T cell receptor beta chains were sequenced from one sample in a study of blood T cell repertoires in COVID-19. TCRdb's table, derived via immunoSEQ multiplex PCR, lists solely in-frame clones and lacks some. The data contain 200,000 to 250,000 clones, 83% of them singletons. Sequencing input: PBMCs or T cells enriched from blood (not recorded which). These TCRs come from a woman in her forties who had been exposed to COVID-19.

This clone was picked up a small number of times. The rearrangement links TRBV7-6 to TRBJ2-7; tentatively, D is TRBD1 (6 bases). Trimming shortened V by 5 bases and J by 6 bases, and 14 bases separated the two germline ends. This CDR3 is 13 amino acids long. Germline-derived CDR1 and CDR2 are SGHVS and FNYEAQ. CDR3 coding DNA: TGTGCCAGCAGCCTTACCCTAGGGGGCGAGCAGTACTTC. The encoded protein is CASSLTLGGEQYF.

V gene TRBV6-5 combines with J gene TRBJ1-1; 7 nucleotides align to TRBD1. With 1 base clipped from V and 3 bases from J, the junction kept 2 bases outside the gene matches. Germline CDR1 and CDR2: MNHEY and SVGAGI. The CDR3 is 14 amino acids. CDR3: CASSYFQGDTEAFF. CDR3 DNA sequence: TGTGCCAGCAGTTACTTCCAGGGGGACACTGAAGCTTTCTTT.

V gene TRBV2 combines with J gene TRBJ2-3, with 8 bases matching TRBD2. Germline CDR1 is SNHLY and CDR2 is FYNNEI. The CDR3 runs to 15 residues. The J segment lost 3 bases and the V segment lost 6 bases, leaving 8 bases of the junction unmatched. CDR3 loop: CASRAGTSRTDTQYF. The CDR3 DNA is TGTGCCAGCAGAGCCGGGACTAGTAGAACAGATACGCAGTATTTT.

The chain combines TRBV19 with TRBJ1-1; D call uncertain. CDR1 is LNHDA and CDR2 is SQIVND in the germline V gene (reference sequence). Trimming took off 7 bases at V and 1 base at J, with 10 bases between the two ends. The CDR3 is 13 residues long. CDR3: CASTFTENTEAFF. The CDR3, as DNA: TGTGCCAGTACCTTTACTGAGAACACTGAAGCTTTCTTT.

This chain connects TRBV28 to TRBJ2-3, with TRBD2 identical over 7 bases. V lost 7 bases, J lost 4 bases, and 8 bases stayed unmatched. CDR1 MDHEN and CDR2 SYDVKM come from the germline V gene. The CDR3 spans 14 residues. The CDR3 DNA reads as TGTGCCAGCAAGGGAGCGGGGTGGCCAGATACGCAGTATTTT. It translates to CASKGAGWPDTQYF. The variable domain in full, with the rest retrieved from reference TRBV28 and TRBJ2-3, is DVKVTQSSRYLVKRTGEKVFLECVQDMDHENMFWYRQDPGLGLRLIYFSYDVKMKEKGDIPEGYSVSREKKERFSLILESASTNQTSMYLCASKGAGWPDTQYFGPGTRLTVL.

As DNA, the CDR3 is TGTGCCAGCAGCCCGGGGGCCGCACAGGGGGTTAACTATGGCTACACCTTC. This gives the protein CASSPGAAQGVNYGYTF. This chain links TRBV5-4 with TRBJ1-2; 8 bases align to TRBD1. Germline V lookup: CDR1 SGHNT, CDR2 YYREEE (reference sequence). V dropped 4 bases and J dropped 1; count of bases not matched to a gene: 12. The CDR3 has 17 amino acids.

This clone has a single count. The V call is TRBV7-2, the J call TRBJ2-1, with TRBD2 matching over 10 bases. There are 16 residues in the CDR3. V shed 1 base, J shed 1 base, and the junction held 1 base outside the gene matches. Germline CDR1 is SGHTA and CDR2 is FQGNSA. In DNA form, the CDR3 reads TGTGCCAGCAGCTTAGTAGCGGGGGGATCCTACAATGAGCAGTTCTTC. Its translation is CASSLVAGGSYNEQFF.

The chain joins TRBV5-6 to TRBJ1-1; no clear D. The ends were cut back, 4 bases at V and 0 bases at J, with 13 bases in the middle. In germline, CDR1 is SGHDT, CDR2 YYEEEE. The CDR3 covers 15 residues. The CDR3 DNA sequence: TGTGCCAGCAGCCCCGATGGCCAGATGAACACTGAAGCTTTCTTT. This encodes CASSPDGQMNTEAFF.

This rearrangement joins TRBV19 to TRBJ2-1; D is possibly TRBD1 (6 bases). The CDR3 has 15 amino acids. Trimming cost V 5 bases and J 2 bases, with 13 bases left between them. Germline V lookup: CDR1 LNHDA, CDR2 SQIVND (reference sequence). Here the CDR3 DNA reads TGTGCCAGTAGTCGGACGTCAGGGGCCTACAATGAGCAGTTCTTC. It yields the protein CASSRTSGAYNEQFF.

This clone was found a few times. The chain carries TRBV5-4 and TRBJ1-2; 9 bases are a match to TRBD1. Germline-derived CDR1 and CDR2 are SGHNT and YYREEE (reference sequence). The CDR3 totals 15 residues. Trimming took 4 bases from V and 2 from J; bases not matched to a gene: 6. CDR3 in DNA: TGTGCCAGCAGCATCAACAGGGGGCAGAACTATGGCTACACCTTC. Translated: CASSINRGQNYGYTF.

This sequence joins TRBV5-5 and TRBJ2-1; 10 nucleotides agree with TRBD2. V lost 0 bases to trimming and J lost 7 bases; unmatched junction nucleotides: 7. The CDR3 length is 16 residues. CDR1 is SGHKS and CDR2 is YYEKEE in the germline V gene (reference sequence). In DNA, the CDR3 is TGTGCCAGCAGCTTGGGCCGTAGCGGGGGGACGAATGAGCAGTTCTTC. Encoded protein: CASSLGRSGGTNEQFF.

This clone was picked up many times. This chain joins TRBV7-2 and TRBJ2-5, with a tentative D call TRBD1 (6 bases). V was clipped by 3 bases and J by 0 bases, with 17 bases between them. This CDR3 is 17 amino acids long. The germline V gene encodes CDR1 SGHTA and CDR2 FQGNSA. The CDR3 sequence: CASSFGRGGSHQETQYF. The CDR3 DNA reads TGTGCCAGCAGCTTTGGAAGAGGGGGATCCCACCAAGAGACCCAGTACTTC.

This chain connects TRBV5-1 to TRBJ2-7; 7 bases map to TRBD1. Germline-derived CDR1 and CDR2 are SGHRS and YFSETQ. CDR3 size: 13 residues. V lost 6 bases, J lost 0 bases, and 3 bases stayed unmatched. The CDR3 loop reads CASNTGDSYEQYF. For the CDR3, the DNA is TGCGCCAGCAATACAGGGGACTCCTACGAGCAGTACTTC.

This sequence joins TRBV19 and TRBJ1-2; D is unclear. This CDR3 is 13 amino acids long. Germline CDR1 is LNHDA and CDR2 is SQIVND (reference sequence). The V end lost 7 bases, the J end lost 5 bases, and 14 bases lay between the germline ends. The CDR3 DNA sequence: TGTGCCAGTACCCTGGGAGGGTGGTATGGCTACACCTTC. Translated, it gives CASTLGGWYGYTF.

V usage is TRBV14 and J usage is TRBJ2-5, with 7 positions matching TRBD2. Per germline, CDR1 SGHDN and CDR2 FVKESK. This CDR3 contains 15 residues. The V segment lost 4 bases and the J segment 4 bases; nucleotides outside the gene matches: 9. The CDR3 here is CASSPRTRGGETQYF. The DNA of the CDR3 is TGTGCCAGCAGCCCTAGGACCCGCGGGGGAGAGACCCAGTACTTC.

This clone has a single count. This chain joins TRBV6-1 and TRBJ1-3, with D hard to call. Germline CDR1 MNHNS, CDR2 SASEGT. This CDR3 contains 15 residues. The V gene lost 2 bases and the J gene lost 0 bases, with 8 bases spanning the gap. CDR3 coding DNA: TGTGCCAGCAGTGAACAGTGGTCCTCTGGAAACACCATATATTTT. Protein: CASSEQWSSGNTIYF.

The J gene is TRBJ1-2, the V gene TRBV19; weak D call: TRBD1 (6 bases). With 0 bases removed from V and 14 bases from J, the gap between germline ends came to 22 bases. CDR3 length: 15 residues. Germline lookup yields CDR1 LNHDA and CDR2 SQIVND (reference sequence). The CDR3 nucleotides read TGTGCCAGTAGTATAGATCCCGAGACAGGCTCTTCTCAGACCTTC. Translation: CASSIDPETGSSQTF. Combining the CDR3 with reference TRBV19 and TRBJ1-2 gives the whole variable domain DGGITQSPKYLFRKEGQNVTLSCEQNLNHDAMYWYRQDPGQGLRLIYYSQIVNDFQKGDIAEGYSVSREKKESFPLTVTSAQKNPTAFYLCASSIDPETGSSQTFGSGTRLTVV.

The chain recombines TRBV5-4 with TRBJ1-2; possible D gene TRBD1, 5 bases. Germline CDR1 is SGHNT and CDR2 is YYREEE (reference sequence). V was trimmed by 2 bases and J by 8 bases, leaving 13 bases between them. CDR3 length equals 13 residues. The CDR3 nucleotides read TGTGCCAGCAGCTTTGGGGCATCAGTAGGCTACACCTTC. This sequence encodes CASSFGASVGYTF.

The chain employs TRBV3-1 (or the pseudogene TRBV3-2) and TRBJ1-1; D is possibly TRBD1 (5 bases). This CDR3 is 16 amino acids long. The V end was cut by 6 bases, the J end by 1 base, with 18 bases between. Germline V lookup: CDR1 LGHDT, CDR2 YNNKEL (reference sequence). The CDR3 spells CASRHTHRGENTEAFF. CDR3 DNA: TGTGCCAGCAGGCACACGCATAGGGGTGAGAACACTGAAGCTTTCTTT.

The chain has TRBV7-3 and TRBJ1-4; D unresolved. Trimming took 1 base from V and 0 from J, leaving 12 bases between them. The CDR3 runs to 17 residues. Germline-derived CDR1 and CDR2 are SGHTA and FQGTGA. CDR3 nucleotide sequence: TGTGCCAGCAGCTTAAGCCTCCAGCGATCAACTAATGAAAAACTGTTTTTT. It is translated as CASSLSLQRSTNEKLFF.